The following is a TCR beta chain sequence with its context. Its antigen is as yet unknown. TCRdb keeps only in-frame clones here, not all; method: immunoSEQ multiplex PCR. The sample includes 9,500 to 15,000 clones, 67% seen only once; the top ten take approximately 11%. The sample originates from a study of tumor-infiltrating lymphocytes in localized non-small cell lung cancer. V shed 2 bases and J shed 0 bases, with 5 bases lying between them. CDR1 is MNHEY, CDR2 SVGAGI, per germline. The CDR3 consists of 15 residues. Broader study findings: Compared with uninvolved lung, tumors showed higher T cell infiltration by TCRbeta sequencing.

J is TRBJ2-6 and V is TRBV6-5, with a possible D match to TRBD2 (5 bases). Source material: uninvolved lung tissue not adjacent to the tumor. The TCR originated in a human donor with non-small cell lung cancer. In nucleotides, the CDR3 is TGTGCCAGCAGTTACCGGGGCTCTGGGGCCAACGTCCTGACTTTC. Its protein product is CASSYRGSGANVLTF.